The present entry profiles one T cell receptor beta chain with its context. Its antigen is unidentified. This record comes from a study of beta chain features in type 1 diabetes. Study-wide points: For cells with high TCR expression, cDNA sequencing could yield over-representation. Among patients, naive, central memory and Treg TCRB repertoires appeared more similar than among healthy donors.

Reverse transcription of all isolated RNA meant that expressed TCRB transcripts were sequenced. Clones were read by immunoSEQ multiplex PCR, and TCRdb kept only the in-frame ones, dropping some. This sample has about 410,000 clones, with roughly 14% found just once. Trimming cost V 1 base and J 5 bases, with 9 bases left between them. Germline V CDR1 and CDR2: SGHNT, YYREEE (reference sequence). The CDR3 length is 13 residues. This clonotype originated in a young man in good health. Sequences were obtained from naive CD4+ T cells from blood. J is TRBJ2-5 and V is TRBV5-4; D is perhaps TRBD2 (6 bases). CDR3 loop: CASSLYGGETQYF. The CDR3 coding sequence is TGTGCCAGCAGCTTGTACGGAGGGGAGACCCAGTACTTC.